Shown below are 27 T cell receptor beta chains from a single sample sequenced in a study of metastatic and nonmetastatic thyroid tumors. TCRdb reanalyzed the PCR reads via MiXCR. The table has 15,000 to 20,000 clones, around 25% seen once. Not a single patient had been given any form of treatment at any point before undergoing thyroid surgery. The material sequenced was adjacent normal tissue. All receptors derive from a female donor with papillary thyroid cancer or a benign thyroid nodule (not recorded which). Some clones in this sample may be carry-over from other donors' samples.

This clone was seen a few times. The rearrangement uses TRBV6-5 and TRBJ1-1, with D unresolved. CDR3 size: 12 residues. Per germline, CDR1 MNHEY and CDR2 SVGAGI. V was shortened by 5 bases and J by 11 bases, with 15 bases between the two germline ends. CDR3 in DNA: TGTGCCAGCAGTCACCCGGAGGGTTCGGCTTTCTTT. Encoded protein: CASSHPEGSAFF.

This clone was seen ten or more times. The CDR3 DNA reads as TGTGCCAGCAGCTTATCAGGGGGCGACCGCTATGGCTACACCTTC. Amino acids: CASSLSGGDRYGYTF. The chain is built from TRBV7-3 and TRBJ1-2; 8 nucleotides align to TRBD1. After removal of 2 bases from V and 4 bases from J, the junction contained 6 bases not matched to a gene. The CDR3 runs 15 residues. Looked up from germline, CDR1 is SGHTA and CDR2 is FQGTGA.

The V gene is TRBV7-3, the J gene TRBJ1-2; 9 bases agree with TRBD1. The germline CDR1 and CDR2 sequences are SGHTA and FQGTGA. After removal of 0 bases from V and 5 bases from J, the junction contained 1 base not matched to a gene. The CDR3 has 14 amino acids. The CDR3 spells CASSLTGTGYGYTF. The DNA for the CDR3 is TGTGCCAGCAGCTTAACAGGGACAGGGTATGGCTACACCTTC. Drawing the rest from reference TRBV7-3 and TRBJ1-2, the complete variable domain is GAGVSQTPSNKVTEKGKYVELRCDPISGHTALYWYRQSLGQGPEFLIYFQGTGAADDSGLPNDRFFAVRPEGSVSTLKIQRTERGDSAVYLCASSLTGTGYGYTFGSGTRLTVV.

This clone rates as medium-sized. The rearrangement uses TRBV6-6 and TRBJ2-5; D not certain. V was pared by 0 bases and J by 5 bases, with 16 bases between. The CDR3 consists of 16 residues. Germline V gene sequence: CDR1 MNHNY, CDR2 SVGAGI (reference sequence). CDR3 bases: TGTGCCAGCAGTTACTCGATCTTCCCCCAGAGGGAGACCCAGTACTTC. It yields the protein CASSYSIFPQRETQYF.

This clone has a handful of counts. This rearrangement joins TRBV27 to TRBJ2-1; 7 bases are a match to TRBD2. V shed 9 bases, J shed 5 bases, and the junction held 4 bases outside the gene matches. CDR1 is MNHEY and CDR2 is SMNVEV in the germline V gene (reference sequence). The length of the CDR3 is 12 residues. The CDR3 reads CASCTSDNEQFF. For the CDR3, the DNA is TGTGCCAGTTGTACTAGCGACAATGAGCAGTTCTTC.

Relative to its sample, this clone is medium-sized. The chain uses TRBV6-2 or TRBV6-3 and TRBJ1-5; 10 nucleotides agree with TRBD1. Germline loops: CDR1 MNHEY, CDR2 SVGEGT. V gave up 6 bases and J gave up 4 bases; unmatched junction bases: 6. This CDR3 contains 15 residues. CDR3 sequence (DNA): TGTGCCAGCAGCGGGACAGGGGCCACGAATCAGCCCCAGCATTTT. It encodes CASSGTGATNQPQHF.

Judged by abundance, this clone is medium-sized. Its ends do not fully match the called genes, so a read error is possible. The V gene is TRBV7-8, the J gene TRBJ2-2; TRBD2 agrees at 8 bases. The length of the CDR3 is 14 residues. Germline-derived CDR1 and CDR2 are SGHVS and FQNEAQ. The CDR3: CASSFSGNAGELFF. As DNA, the CDR3 is TGTGCCAGCAGCTTTAGCGGGAACGCCGGGGAGCTGTTTTTT. Based on the CDR3 plus reference TRBV7-8 and TRBJ2-2, the full variable domain is GAGVSQSPRYKVAKRGQDVALRCDPISGHVSLFWYQQALGQGPEFLTYFQNEAQLDKSGLPSDRFFAERPEGSVSTLKIQRTQQEDSAVYLCASSFSGNAGELFFGEGSRLTVL.

This clone was seen many times. The V gene is TRBV2, the J gene TRBJ2-2; 13 nucleotides agree with TRBD2. The trim removed 6 bases at V and 4 bases at J, leaving 11 bases unmatched. The CDR3 consists of 18 residues. The germline V gene encodes CDR1 SNHLY and CDR2 FYNNEI. The CDR3 nucleotides read TGTGCCAGCAGGCCCCCAGCTTGGACTAGCGGGAGCACCGGGGAGCTGTTTTTT. Amino acids: CASRPPAWTSGSTGELFF.

This clone was counted ten times or more. This chain links TRBV19 with TRBJ1-5, with 10 bases identical to TRBD1. The CDR3 spans 16 residues. Germline CDR1 LNHDA, CDR2 SQIVND (reference sequence). The junction had 6 bases not matched to a gene; V was cut back by 3 bases and J by 4 bases. The CDR3 DNA reads as TGTGCCAGTAGTATTGTCGGGACAGGGGAGAATCAGCCCCAGCATTTT. Translation: CASSIVGTGENQPQHF.

The sample holds a few counts of this clone. The chain is built from TRBV6-2 or TRBV6-3 and TRBJ2-1, with 11 bases that match TRBD1. V shed 5 bases and J 1 base; nucleotides not matched to a gene: 10. The CDR3 has 18 residues. The germline V gene has CDR1 MNHEY and CDR2 SVGEGT. The CDR3: CASSRTGGSGRSYNEQFF. The CDR3 DNA sequence: TGTGCCAGCAGTAGGACAGGGGGCTCTGGTAGGTCCTACAATGAGCAGTTCTTC.

The chain carries TRBV12-3 or TRBV12-4 and TRBJ2-1; 10 nucleotides match TRBD2. Losses at the gene ends were 6 bases for V and 6 bases for J; bases not matched to a gene: 5. This CDR3 spans 14 amino acids. The CDR3 nucleotides read TGTGCCAGCAGCCGACTAGCGGGTCCCAATGAGCAGTTCTTC. Residues: CASSRLAGPNEQFF.

By sample share, this clone is medium-sized (0.01 to 0.1%). The chain uses TRBV28 and TRBJ1-1; D may be TRBD1 (5 bases). Trimming removed 1 base from V and 5 bases from J, with 11 bases in between. This CDR3 is built from 14 residues. Germline CDR1 reads MDHEN; CDR2 reads SYDVKM. In DNA, the CDR3 is TGTGCCAGCAGTTTATCGCCAGGGTGGACTGAAGCTTTCTTT. Protein sequence: CASSLSPGWTEAFF.

In its sample, this clone ranks as medium-sized. The V gene is TRBV2, the J gene TRBJ2-7; no firm D call. Per the germline V gene, CDR1 is SNHLY and CDR2 is FYNNEI. The CDR3 spans 10 residues. Trimming pared 6 bases from V and 2 bases from J, leaving 2 bases between. CDR3 sequence: CASSAYEQYF. The CDR3 coding sequence is TGTGCCAGCAGCGCCTACGAGCAGTACTTC.

Only a few counts were recorded for this clone. Here the CDR3 DNA reads TGTGCCATTAACACCGGCTCCTACGAGCAGTACTTC. It is translated as CAINTGSYEQYF. The V gene is TRBV7-9, the J gene TRBJ2-7; the D is unclear. CDR3 size: 12 residues. Per the germline V gene, CDR1 is SEHNR and CDR2 is FQNEAQ (reference sequence). Deletions cut 10 bases from V and 0 bases from J, with 10 bases between. Drawing the rest from reference TRBV7-9 and TRBJ2-7, the complete variable domain is DTGVSQNPRHKITKRGQNVTFRCDPISEHNRLYWYRQTLGQGPEFLTYFQNEAQLEKSRLLSDRFSAERPKGSFSTLEIQRTEQGDSAMYLCAINTGSYEQYFGPGTRLTVT.

In this sample, this clone turned up a few times. The rearrangement uses TRBV2 and TRBJ1-6, with TRBD1 identical over 7 bases. This CDR3 has 15 amino acids. V trimming: 7 bases; J trimming: 7 bases; junction bases outside the gene matches: 10. CDR1 and CDR2 from the germline V gene are SNHLY and FYNNEI. CDR3 nucleotides: TGTGCCAGCATGACGACAGGGATGGGGAATTCACCCCTCCACTTT. It translates to CASMTTGMGNSPLHF.

Within the sample, this clone is medium-sized. J is TRBJ2-7 and V is TRBV24-1; 9 nucleotides align to TRBD2. Germline values: CDR1 KGHDR, CDR2 SFDVKD. CDR3 length equals 17 residues. The V gene end was trimmed by 4 bases and the J gene end by 7 bases; junction bases not matched to a gene: 16. CDR3 amino acids: CATSDPQRGDELGEQYF. DNA of the CDR3: TGTGCCACCAGTGACCCCCAGCGGGGGGACGAGCTGGGAGAGCAGTACTTC.

A word on this clone: A junction boundary mismatches the germline segment, possibly from a read error. The CDR3 DNA sequence: TGCGCCAGCAGCCGCCGACTTAGCGGGAGGGACAGTGAGCAGTCCTTC. Protein: CASSRRLSGRDSEQSF. The chain has TRBV5-1 and TRBJ2-5; TRBD2 agrees at 11 bases. Germline V CDR1 and CDR2: SGHRS, YFSETQ. CDR3 length: 16 amino acids.

This clone turned up a few times. The chain links TRBV20-1 to TRBJ2-2; 10 bases are a match to TRBD2. Germline CDR1 and CDR2: DFQATT and SNEGSKA (reference sequence). J was trimmed by 5 bases and V by 5 bases; bases with no gene match: 5. The CDR3 extends over 14 amino acids. DNA of the CDR3: TGCAGTGCTGCCGCTAGCGGGAGTACCGGGGAGCTGTTTTTT. Its translation: CSAAASGSTGELFF.

This clone was picked up a small number of times. The V and J genes are TRBV6-1 and TRBJ1-4, with D maybe TRBD1 (6 bases). Per the germline V gene, CDR1 is MNHNS and CDR2 is SASEGT. Between the trimmed V and J ends, which lost 5 bases and 4 bases, there was a span of 14 bases. The CDR3 runs 15 residues. The CDR3 region has the DNA TGTGCCAGCAGTCCCGGACAGTCCCATAATGAAAAACTGTTTTTT. This sequence encodes CASSPGQSHNEKLFF.

The V gene is TRBV10-3, the J gene TRBJ2-7; no clear D gene. This CDR3 region has 15 residues. Germline lookup yields CDR1 ENHRY and CDR2 SYGVKD. V lost 0 bases and J 0 bases, leaving 9 bases between the germline ends. The CDR3 DNA reads TGTGCCATCAGTGAGTCGGGAACCGCCTCCTACGAGCAGTACTTC. It is translated as CAISESGTASYEQYF.

This chain connects TRBV19 to TRBJ1-2, with D possibly TRBD1 on 5 matching bases. Trimming left V 3 bases short and J 8 bases short, with 19 bases between. The CDR3 consists of 15 residues. Germline CDR1 and CDR2: LNHDA and SQIVND (reference sequence). CDR3: CASSIWAGRNLGYTF. As DNA, the CDR3 is TGTGCCAGTAGTATCTGGGCAGGGCGTAACCTCGGCTACACCTTC.

The V call is TRBV20-1, the J call TRBJ2-1; the D is unclear. CDR1 is DFQATT, CDR2 SNEGSKA, per germline (reference sequence). V was trimmed by 5 bases and J by 13 bases, leaving 21 bases between them. The CDR3 contains 13 residues. The CDR3 nucleotides are TGCAGTGCTTCTCGACTCACCGTTACAATACAGTTCTTC. This encodes CSASRLTVTIQFF.

This clone showed up just once. Likely a read error: the CDR3 ends without its conserved phenylalanine or tryptophan. CDR3 nucleotides: TGCGCCAGCAGCCAGGCTGAAGGGCGGAGAATCTACGAGCAGTACCTC. This encodes CASSQAEGRRIYEQYL. This chain connects TRBV4-1 to TRBJ2-7; D not resolved. Germline CDR1 and CDR2: MGHRA and YSYEKL. The CDR3 sequence is 16 residues long. Trimming pared 3 bases from V and 3 bases from J, leaving 18 bases between.

This chain joins TRBV9 and TRBJ2-7; tentatively, D is TRBD2 (6 bases). V lost 0 bases to trimming and J lost 7 bases, with 17 bases between them. Germline V lookup: CDR1 SGDLS, CDR2 YYNGEE. The CDR3 extends over 15 amino acids. The chain's CDR3 is CASSVAAGLTGEQYF. DNA for the CDR3: TGTGCCAGCAGCGTAGCCGCGGGACTTACGGGGGAGCAGTACTTC.

Of note for this clone: At the DNA level, this CDR3 is encoded by other sequences in the same sample as well. The chain uses TRBV11-2 and TRBJ2-3; no firm D call. V dropped 3 bases and J dropped 7 bases, with 14 bases sitting between them. Germline CDR1 reads SGHAT; CDR2 reads FQNNGV. This CDR3 has 14 residues. The CDR3 region is CASSFAGVMNTQYF. The CDR3, as DNA: TGTGCCAGCAGCTTCGCTGGAGTCATGAATACGCAGTATTTT.

The sample holds many counts of this clone. The V and J genes are TRBV13 and TRBJ2-1, with D uncertain. Trimming removed 4 bases at V and 8 bases at J, with 12 bases between. CDR1 is PRHDT and CDR2 is FYEKMQ in the germline V gene (reference sequence). The CDR3 loop spans 13 amino acids. The CDR3 DNA is TGTGCCAGCAGCTCTCGGGTTGTCGATGAGCAGTTCTTC. Translating gives CASSSRVVDEQFF. Full variable domain (rest looked up from reference TRBV13 and TRBJ2-1): AAGVIQSPRHLIKEKRETATLKCYPIPRHDTVYWYQQGPGQDPQFLISFYEKMQSDKGSIPDRFSAQQFSDYHSELNMSSLELGDSALYFCASSSRVVDEQFFGPGTRLTVL.

Concerning this clone: One end of the junction fails to match germline, which may point to a read error. V gene TRBV20-1 combines with J gene TRBJ1-5; D call uncertain. CDR3 length: 12 amino acids. The germline V gene has CDR1 DFQATT and CDR2 SNEGSKA (reference sequence). CDR3 nucleotides: TGCAGTGCTAGGGAAAGTTATCAGCCCCAAAATTTT. It translates to CSARESYQPQNF.